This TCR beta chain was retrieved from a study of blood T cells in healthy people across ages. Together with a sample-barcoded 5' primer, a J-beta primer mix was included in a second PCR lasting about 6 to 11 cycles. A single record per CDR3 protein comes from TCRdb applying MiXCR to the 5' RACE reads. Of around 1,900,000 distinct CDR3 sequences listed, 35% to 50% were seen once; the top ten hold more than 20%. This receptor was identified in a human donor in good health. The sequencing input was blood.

As DNA, the CDR3 is TGTGCCAGCACCAGGGACTCGCGGCAGTATTTT. Translated, it gives CASTRDSRQYF. This chain uses TRBV6-5 with TRBJ2-3, with D tentatively TRBD2 (6 bases). CDR1 and CDR2 (germline): MNHEY, SVGAGI. The V end lost 7 bases, the J end lost 11 bases, and 13 bases lay between the germline ends. The CDR3 has 11 residues.